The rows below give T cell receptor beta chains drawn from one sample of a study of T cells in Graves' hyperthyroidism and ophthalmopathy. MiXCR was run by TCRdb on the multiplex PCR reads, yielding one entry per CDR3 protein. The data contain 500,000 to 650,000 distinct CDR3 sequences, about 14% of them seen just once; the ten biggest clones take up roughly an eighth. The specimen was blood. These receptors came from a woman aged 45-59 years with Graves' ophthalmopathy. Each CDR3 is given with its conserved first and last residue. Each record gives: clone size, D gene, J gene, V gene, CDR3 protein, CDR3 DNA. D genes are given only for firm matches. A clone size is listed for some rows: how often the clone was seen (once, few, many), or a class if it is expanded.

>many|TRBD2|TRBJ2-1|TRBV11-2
CASSLDRLAGEQFF
TGTGCCAGCAGCTTAGATCGACTAGCGGGCGAGCAGTTCTTC
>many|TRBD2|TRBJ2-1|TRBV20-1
CSAATLAGSYNEQFF
TGCAGTGCCGCGACTCTAGCGGGCTCCTACAATGAGCAGTTCTTC
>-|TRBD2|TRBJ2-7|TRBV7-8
CASSPDPILLPGTSGNWASYEQYF
TGTGCCAGCAGCCCCGACCCGATTCTTTTACCCGGGACTAGCGGGAACTGGGCCTCCTACGAGCAGTACTTC
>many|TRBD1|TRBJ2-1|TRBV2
CASADRDYNEQFF
TGTGCCAGCGCGGACAGGGACTACAATGAGCAGTTCTTC
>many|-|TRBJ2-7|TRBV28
CATHTTGYEQYF
TGTGCCACCCACACCACCGGGTACGAGCAGTACTTC
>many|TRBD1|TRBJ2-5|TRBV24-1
CATSEPTGVGETQYF
TGTGCCACCAGTGAGCCTACAGGGGTGGGAGAGACCCAGTACTTC
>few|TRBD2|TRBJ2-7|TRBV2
CASSEAQGLASYEQYF
TGTGCCAGCAGTGAAGCCCAGGGACTAGCCTCCTACGAGCAGTACTTC
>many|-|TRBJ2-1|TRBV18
CASSPRQQGDNEQFF
TGTGCCAGCTCACCACGCCAGCAAGGGGACAATGAGCAGTTCTTC
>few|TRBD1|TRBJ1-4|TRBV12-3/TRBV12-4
CASNKRQGNEKLFF
TGTGCCAGCAACAAAAGACAGGGTAATGAAAAACTGTTTTTT
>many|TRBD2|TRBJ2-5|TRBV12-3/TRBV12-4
CASSSLLAGGETQYF
TGTGCCAGCAGCAGTCTACTAGCGGGAGGAGAGACCCAGTACTTC
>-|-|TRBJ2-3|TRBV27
CASSASSRTDTQYF
TGTGCCAGCAGTGCCTCCTCCCGCACAGATACGCAGTATTTT
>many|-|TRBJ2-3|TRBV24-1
CATSVGPGTDTQYF
TGTGCCACCAGTGTTGGGCCAGGAACAGATACGCAGTATTTT
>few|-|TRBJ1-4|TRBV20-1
CSAPIFGTANEKLFF
TGCAGTGCACCTATATTCGGGACGGCTAATGAAAAACTGTTTTTT
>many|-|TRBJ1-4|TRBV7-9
CASSLSRDNEKLFF
TGTGCCAGCAGCTTAAGTCGTGATAATGAAAAACTGTTTTTT
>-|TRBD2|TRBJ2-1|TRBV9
CASSPQTSGNNEQFF
TGTGCCAGCAGCCCCCAAACTAGCGGGAACAATGAGCAGTTCTTC
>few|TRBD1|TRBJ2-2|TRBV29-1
CSVGGLTQGFAGELFF
TGCAGCGTTGGGGGGCTGACACAGGGGTTCGCCGGGGAGCTGTTTTTT
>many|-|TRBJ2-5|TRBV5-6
CASSSGQTTRDF
TGTGCCAGCAGCTCCGGACAGACTACGCGGGACTTC
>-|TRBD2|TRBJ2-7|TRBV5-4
CASSRPPGLAAPSYEQYF
TGTGCCAGCAGCCGACCTCCGGGACTAGCGGCCCCCTCCTACGAGCAGTACTTC
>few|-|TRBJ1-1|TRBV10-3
CAISDPGRPNTEAFF
TGTGCCATCAGTGACCCGGGACGTCCGAACACTGAAGCTTTCTTT
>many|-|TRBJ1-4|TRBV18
CASSPGRTNEKLFF
TGTGCCAGCTCACCAGGGAGGACTAATGAAAAACTGTTTTTT
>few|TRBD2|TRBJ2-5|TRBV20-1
CSARIKWTSGLQETQYF
TGCAGTGCTAGAATCAAATGGACTAGCGGCCTCCAAGAGACCCAGTACTTC
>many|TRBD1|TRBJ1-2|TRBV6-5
CASSYSQGAHYGYTF
TGTGCCAGCAGTTACTCCCAGGGGGCACACTATGGCTACACCTTC
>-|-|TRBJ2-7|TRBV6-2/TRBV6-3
CASSYGAEPSYEQYF
TGTGCCAGCAGTTACGGGGCGGAACCTTCCTACGAGCAGTACTTC
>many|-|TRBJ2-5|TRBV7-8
CASSLRPTETQYF
TGTGCCAGCAGCTTGAGGCCGACGGAGACCCAGTACTTC
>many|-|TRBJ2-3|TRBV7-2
CASSFASESDTQYF
TGTGCCAGCAGCTTCGCTAGCGAATCAGATACGCAGTATTTT
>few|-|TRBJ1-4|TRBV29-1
CSVELQGPNEKLFF
TGCAGTGTTGAGTTGCAGGGGCCTAATGAAAAACTGTTTTTT
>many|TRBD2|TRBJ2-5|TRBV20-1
CSATQGSGSGQETQYF
TGCAGTGCTACTCAAGGGAGCGGGAGCGGCCAAGAGACCCAGTACTTC
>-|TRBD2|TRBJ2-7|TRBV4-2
CASSQASGGALYEQYF
TGTGCCAGCAGCCAGGCTAGCGGGGGGGCTCTCTACGAGCAGTACTTC
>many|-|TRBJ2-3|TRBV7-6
CASSLGPLRAGTDTQYF
TGTGCCAGCAGCTTAGGCCCCCTCAGAGCGGGCACAGATACGCAGTATTTT
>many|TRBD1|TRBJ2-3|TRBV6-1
CASSELTGGSTDTQYF
TGTGCCAGCAGTGAACTGACAGGGGGATCCACAGATACGCAGTATTTT
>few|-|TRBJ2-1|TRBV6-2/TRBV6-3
CASSYTLANEQFF
TGTGCCAGCAGTTACACTTTGGCAAATGAGCAGTTCTTC
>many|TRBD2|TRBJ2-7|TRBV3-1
CASSQVSGRQSVEQYF
TGTGCCAGCAGCCAAGTTAGCGGGCGTCAATCCGTCGAGCAGTACTTC
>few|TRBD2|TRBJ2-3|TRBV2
CASSESRLAGHTDTQYF
TGTGCCAGCAGTGAAAGCAGACTAGCGGGGCACACAGATACGCAGTATTTT
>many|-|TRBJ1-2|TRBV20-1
CSAIDTPNGERGYTF
TGCAGTGCTATAGATACCCCCAACGGCGAGAGAGGCTACACCTTC
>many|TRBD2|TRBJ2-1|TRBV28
CASSFGLAGGEQFF
TGTGCCAGCAGTTTTGGACTAGCGGGAGGGGAGCAGTTCTTC
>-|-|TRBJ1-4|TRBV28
CASSRGNNEKLFF
TGTGCCAGCAGTAGGGGAAATAATGAAAAACTGTTTTTT
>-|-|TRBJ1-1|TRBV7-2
CASSLEGLGRGTEAFF
TGTGCCAGCAGCTTAGAAGGGTTAGGGAGGGGCACTGAAGCTTTCTTT
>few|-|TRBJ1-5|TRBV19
CASSIIRGRGYQPQHF
TGTGCCAGTAGTATAATTAGGGGCAGGGGTTACCAGCCCCAGCATTTT
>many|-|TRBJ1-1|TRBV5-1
CASSRRAWNTEAFF
TGCGCCAGCAGCCGCAGGGCTTGGAACACTGAAGCTTTCTTT
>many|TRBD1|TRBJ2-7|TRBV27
CASSLPGQGIYEQYF
TGTGCCAGCAGTCTACCGGGACAGGGGATCTACGAGCAGTACTTC
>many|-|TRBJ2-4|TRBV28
CASSLFGGGTSAKNIQYF
TGTGCCAGCAGTTTATTTGGAGGTGGCACTTCAGCCAAAAACATTCAGTACTTC
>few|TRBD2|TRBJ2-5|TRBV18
CASSPGTRQQETQYF
TGTGCCAGCTCACCCGGGACTAGACAACAAGAGACCCAGTACTTC
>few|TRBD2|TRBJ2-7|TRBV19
CASNAWGGGEQYF
TGTGCCAGTAACGCGTGGGGGGGAGGCGAGCAGTACTTC
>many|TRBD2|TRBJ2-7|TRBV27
CASSLYLGLESREQYF
TGTGCCAGCAGTTTGTATCTCGGACTAGAGTCGCGGGAGCAGTACTTC
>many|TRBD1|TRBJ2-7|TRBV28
CASSPSTGGVYEQYF
TGTGCCAGCAGTCCCTCGACAGGGGGGGTCTACGAGCAGTACTTC
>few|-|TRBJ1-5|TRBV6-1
CATGRISNQPQHF
TGTGCCACGGGGCGGATTAGCAATCAGCCCCAGCATTTT
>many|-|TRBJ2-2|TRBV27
CASSSQGLTGELFF
TGTGCCAGCAGTTCGCAGGGATTGACCGGGGAGCTGTTTTTT
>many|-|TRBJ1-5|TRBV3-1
CASSLGAQPQHF
TGTGCCAGCAGCCTCGGGGCCCAGCCCCAGCATTTT
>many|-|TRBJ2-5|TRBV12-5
CASGRQRRDEETQYF
TGTGCTAGTGGACGTCAGCGGAGGGATGAAGAGACCCAGTACTTC
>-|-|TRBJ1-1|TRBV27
CASSLGSANTEAFF
TGTGCCAGCAGTTTAGGGTCGGCAAACACTGAAGCTTTCTTT
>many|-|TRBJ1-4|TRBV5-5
CASSWGIGNEKLFF
TGTGCCAGCAGCTGGGGGATTGGCAATGAAAAACTGTTTTTT
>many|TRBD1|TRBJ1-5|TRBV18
CASSREGQGRQPQHF
TGTGCCAGCTCACGAGAGGGACAGGGTCGCCAGCCCCAGCATTTT
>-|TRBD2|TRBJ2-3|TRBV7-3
CASSLTSGGLAGDTQYF
TGTGCCAGCAGCTTAACTTCTGGAGGACTAGCGGGAGATACGCAGTATTTT
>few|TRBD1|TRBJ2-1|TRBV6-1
CASSAGTGGYNEQFF
TGTGCCAGCAGCGCCGGGACAGGGGGGTACAATGAGCAGTTCTTC
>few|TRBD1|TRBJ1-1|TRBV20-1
CSARQGAMDTEAFF
TGCAGTGCTAGACAGGGGGCGATGGACACTGAAGCTTTCTTT
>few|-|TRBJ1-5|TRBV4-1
CASSQDFGQPQHF
TGCGCCAGCAGCCAAGATTTTGGTCAGCCCCAGCATTTT
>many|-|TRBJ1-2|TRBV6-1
CASSEGHSSSISGYTF
TGTGCCAGCAGTGAAGGCCACAGCTCCTCTATAAGTGGCTACACCTTC
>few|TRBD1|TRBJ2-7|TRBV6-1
CASSERDRSYEQYF
TGTGCCAGCAGTGAACGGGACAGATCCTACGAGCAGTACTTC
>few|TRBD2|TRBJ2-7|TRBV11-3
CASSQDSRLTSGRAEVSYEQYF
TGTGCCAGCAGCCAAGATTCTCGCCTGACTAGCGGGAGGGCCGAAGTCTCCTACGAGCAGTACTTC
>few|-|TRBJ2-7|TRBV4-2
CASSQDLGAYEQYF
TGTGCCAGCAGCCAAGATCTAGGGGCCTACGAGCAGTACTTC